What follows is one T cell receptor (beta chain) and its context. Its antigen is undetermined. The germline gives CDR1 MDHEN, CDR2 SYDVKM. The CDR3 consists of 16 residues. This record comes from a study of T cells expressing NK-cell markers. Study observations and caveats: Whether expanded NKG2C-expressing T cell clones recognize HCMV is unknown.

TCRdb re-called the 5' RACE reads and gives one entry per CDR3 protein, without DNA. Found here are about 150,000 distinct CDR3 sequences; the top ten clones hold roughly an eighth. Input material: blood T cells: a sorted CD56 or NKG2C T cell subset, CD4+ or CD8+ T cells, or bulk PBMC T cells (not recorded which). V is TRBV28 and J is TRBJ2-4; with no DNA, the TCRdb D assignment of TRBD1 cannot be verified. The clonotype comes from a man aged 18 to 29 in good health. The CDR3 is CASSLPGGGGKNIQYF.